This TCR beta chain emerged from a study of cytomegalovirus exposure and HLA in healthy donors. Findings of the study overall: For most TCR sequences rarity was the rule, although some public TCRs occurred in many donors. In an earlier analysis, most TCR beta V segments were productive about 87% or about 30% of the time.

Turning to this clone: Its antigen remains unknown.

At the time of sampling, donors were nominally healthy, though unrecorded immune exposures were likely. There are 14 residues in the CDR3. From germline, CDR1 is SGDLS and CDR2 YYNGEE. V lost 2 bases, J lost 5 bases, and 5 bases stayed unmatched. Primers included in the PCR were 60 Vbeta and 13 Jbeta primers. Sequencing used immunoSEQ multiplex PCR; TCRdb keeps in-frame clones, though not all of them. Here the sample spans about 140,000 clones, about 85% being singletons. The sequence derives from a female donor in good health and CMV-seronegative. The rearrangement joins TRBV9 to TRBJ2-7; 9 bases align to TRBD2. The source material was PBMCs. The CDR3 sequence is CASSVRPSGDEQYF. CDR3 sequence (DNA): TGTGCCAGCAGCGTTAGACCTAGCGGGGACGAGCAGTACTTC.